The clone carrying this T cell receptor (beta chain) was observed a single time. Its target is unknown. V lost 6 bases to trimming and J lost 0 bases, with 15 bases between them. The CDR3 is 16 amino acids. Germline CDR1 SGHNT, CDR2 YENEEA. Some second doses came at about 4 weeks and others at about 12 weeks; these were pooled. The data were taken from a study of T cell responses to AZD1222 COVID-19 vaccine. TCRdb's copy holds only in-frame clones and misses some; the assay was immunoSEQ multiplex PCR. Of about 110,000 clones listed, 80% to 90% are singletons. Study findings and constraints: Close to half of all spike-specific TCRs reportedly target regions of the variants that are unmutated. Donors skewed white British and female; clonal diversity was possibly underestimated. The study sampled repertoires only after the peak T cell response.

Sequencing was performed on peripheral blood, taken 28 days after the second AZD1222 dose. V and J are TRBV11-3 and TRBJ2-1; D gene uncertain. This receptor was obtained from an adult who received the AZD1222 COVID-19 vaccine. CDR3 sequence reads: CASSYTGWGSYNEQFF. In nucleotides, the CDR3 is TGTGCCAGCAGTTACACCGGTTGGGGCTCCTACAATGAGCAGTTCTTC.